This T cell receptor beta chain was recovered during a study of shared clonotypes between healthy human individuals. Study in general: CD4 naive and memory got three plates each, CD8 naive two, CD8 memory one.

This clone was counted between two and nine times. Trimming left V 7 bases short and J 0 bases short, with 10 bases between. Germline V CDR1 and CDR2: MNHNY, SVGAGI (reference sequence). There are 14 residues in the CDR3. The assay was immunoSEQ multiplex PCR, and TCRdb's table has in-frame clones only and misses some. The repertoire holds about a million clones, 76% seen once, with around 1.4% in the top ten. Sequenced material: memory CD4+ T cells sorted from blood. Subset denoted: CD45RA-negative fraction. The chain links TRBV6-6 to TRBJ1-3; D is uncertain. This clonotype originated in a man aged 18 to 30 in good health. CDR3 sequence (DNA): TGTGCCAGCACCCAAATGAGCTCTGGAAACACCATATATTTT. This sequence encodes CASTQMSSGNTIYF.